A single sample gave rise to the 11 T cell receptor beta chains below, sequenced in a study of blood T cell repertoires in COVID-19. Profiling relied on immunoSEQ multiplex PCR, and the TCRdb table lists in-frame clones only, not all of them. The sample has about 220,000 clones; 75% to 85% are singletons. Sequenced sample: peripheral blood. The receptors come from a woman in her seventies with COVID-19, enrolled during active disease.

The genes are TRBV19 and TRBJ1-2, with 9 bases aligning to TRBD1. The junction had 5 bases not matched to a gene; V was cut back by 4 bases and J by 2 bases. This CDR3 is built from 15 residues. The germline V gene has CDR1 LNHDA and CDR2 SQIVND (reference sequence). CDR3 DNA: TGTGCCAGTAGTAACCACGGGACAGGGAACTATGGCTACACCTTC. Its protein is CASSNHGTGNYGYTF. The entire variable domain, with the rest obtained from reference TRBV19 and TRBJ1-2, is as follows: DGGITQSPKYLFRKEGQNVTLSCEQNLNHDAMYWYRQDPGQGLRLIYYSQIVNDFQKGDIAEGYSVSREKKESFPLTVTSAQKNPTAFYLCASSNHGTGNYGYTFGSGTRLTVV.

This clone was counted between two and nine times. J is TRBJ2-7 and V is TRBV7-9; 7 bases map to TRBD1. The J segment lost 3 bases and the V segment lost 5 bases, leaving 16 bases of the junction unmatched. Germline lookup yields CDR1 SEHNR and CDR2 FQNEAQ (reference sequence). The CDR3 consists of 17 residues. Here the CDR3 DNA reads TGTGCCAGCAGCCTACACCTTACCGACAGGGAAGGCTACGAGCAGTACTTC. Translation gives CASSLHLTDREGYEQYF.

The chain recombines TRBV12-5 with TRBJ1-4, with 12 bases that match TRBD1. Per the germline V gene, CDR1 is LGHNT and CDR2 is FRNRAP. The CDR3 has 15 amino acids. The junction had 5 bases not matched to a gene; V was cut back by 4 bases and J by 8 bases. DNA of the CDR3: TGTGCTAGTGGTTCGGGACAGGGGGCATTCGAAAAACTGTTTTTT. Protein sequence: CASGSGQGAFEKLFF.

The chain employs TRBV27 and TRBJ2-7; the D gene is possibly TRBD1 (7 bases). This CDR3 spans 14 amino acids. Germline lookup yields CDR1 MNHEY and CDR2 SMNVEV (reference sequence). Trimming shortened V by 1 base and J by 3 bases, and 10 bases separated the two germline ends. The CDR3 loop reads CASSLWRGRYEQYF. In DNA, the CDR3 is TGTGCCAGCAGTTTATGGAGGGGGCGCTACGAGCAGTACTTC.

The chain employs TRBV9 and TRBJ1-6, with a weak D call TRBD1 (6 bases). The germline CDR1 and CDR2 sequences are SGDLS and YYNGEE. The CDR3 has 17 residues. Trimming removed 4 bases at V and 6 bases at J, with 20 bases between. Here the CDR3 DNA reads TGTGCCAGCAGCCCGCAACGGGGGGGCGCGGGTAATTCACCCCTCCACTTT. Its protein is CASSPQRGGAGNSPLHF.

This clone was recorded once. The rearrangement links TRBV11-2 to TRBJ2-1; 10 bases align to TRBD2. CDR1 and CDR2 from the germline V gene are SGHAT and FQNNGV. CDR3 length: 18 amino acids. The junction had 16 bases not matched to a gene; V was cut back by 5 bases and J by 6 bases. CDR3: CASSPLLGGLAGVNEQFF. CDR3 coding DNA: TGTGCCAGCAGCCCCCTATTGGGTGGGCTAGCGGGAGTCAATGAGCAGTTCTTC.

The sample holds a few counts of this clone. The CDR3 DNA is TGTGCCAGCAGTTTATCTTCAGGGTGGGTCTCTGAAGCTTTCTTT. Amino acid sequence: CASSLSSGWVSEAFF. The rearrangement links TRBV27 to TRBJ1-1, with D tentatively TRBD1 (5 bases). The CDR3 loop spans 15 amino acids. The germline gives CDR1 MNHEY, CDR2 SMNVEV (reference sequence). The V end was cut by 0 bases, the J end by 6 bases, with 14 bases between.

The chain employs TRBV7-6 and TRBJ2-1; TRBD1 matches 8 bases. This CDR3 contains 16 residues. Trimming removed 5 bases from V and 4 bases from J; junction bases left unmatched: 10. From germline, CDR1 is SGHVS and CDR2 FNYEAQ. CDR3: CASSPRDRTTYNEQFF. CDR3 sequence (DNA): TGTGCCAGCAGCCCCCGGGACAGGACAACTTACAATGAGCAGTTCTTC. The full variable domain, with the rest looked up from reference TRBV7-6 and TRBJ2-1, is GAGVSQSPRYKVTKRGQDVALRCDPISGHVSLYWYRQALGQGPEFLTYFNYEAQQDKSGLPNDRFSAERPEGSISTLTIQRTEQRDSAMYRCASSPRDRTTYNEQFFGPGTRLTVL.

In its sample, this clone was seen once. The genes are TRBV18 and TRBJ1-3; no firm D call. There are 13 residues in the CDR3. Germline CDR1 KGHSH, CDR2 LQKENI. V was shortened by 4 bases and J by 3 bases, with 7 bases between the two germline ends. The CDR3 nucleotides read TGTGCCAGCTCACGGGAGAGTGGAAACACCATATATTTT. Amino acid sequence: CASSRESGNTIYF.

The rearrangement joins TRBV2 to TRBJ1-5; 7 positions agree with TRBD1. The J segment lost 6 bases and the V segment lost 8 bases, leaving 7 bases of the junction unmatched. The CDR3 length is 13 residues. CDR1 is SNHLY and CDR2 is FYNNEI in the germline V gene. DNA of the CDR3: TGTGCCAGCTTTACAGGGGTCCCTCAGCCCCAGCATTTT. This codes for CASFTGVPQPQHF.

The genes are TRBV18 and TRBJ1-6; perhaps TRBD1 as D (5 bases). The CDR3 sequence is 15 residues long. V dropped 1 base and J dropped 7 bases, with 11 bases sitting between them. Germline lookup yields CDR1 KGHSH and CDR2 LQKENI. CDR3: CASSPQGAGNSPLHF. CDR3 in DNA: TGTGCCAGCTCACCACAAGGGGCAGGCAATTCACCCCTCCACTTT.